This T cell receptor beta chain was observed in a study of T cell responses to AZD1222 COVID-19 vaccine (dated by TCRdb to the early 2020s). Context from the whole study: AZD1222 recipients whose second dose came at about 4 weeks and those whose second dose came at about 12 weeks were combined into one group, since spike-specific TCR depth and breadth did not differ between the two schedules. A total of roughly 240 trial participants underwent TCR sequencing, of whom about 200 received two doses of AZD1222 and about 26 received two doses of the MenACWY control vaccine. Trial participants were enrolled into age subgroups of 18-55, 56-69 and 70-plus years, which contained 148, 28 and 57 TCR-sequenced participants, respectively. Overall study results and their limits: Reportedly, close to half of the unique spike-specific TCRs recognized epitopes lying outside the regions that are mutated in the B.1.351 and B.1.1.7 variants. The 56-69-year group was small, and its depth increase did not reach significance, likely because of low power. Because no samples from the day 14 peak response were available, repertoires could be characterized only after the peak T cell response. Conclusions about previously exposed vaccinees are limited, since just 5 to 7 AZD1222 recipients were seropositive for SARS-CoV-2 at baseline. Spike-specific TCR breadth and depth rose significantly after two AZD1222 doses compared with day 0 and with MenACWY recipients. Participants were mostly white British, with more females than males. The authors suggested clonal diversity may have been underestimated. The vaccine-associated CD4 TCRs covered the entire spike protein, and the dominant responses fell in regions 160-218 and 743-854.

According to the germline V gene, CDR1 reads SGHRS and CDR2 reads YFSETQ. At the junction V is shortened by 5 bases and J by 2 bases, with 1 base in between. Including the terminal cysteine and phenylalanine, the CDR3 comprises 11 residues. Of the read, only the CDR3 DNA is kept; its 33 bases are in frame from base 1. The CDR3 regions of human TCRbeta chains were analyzed by immunosequencing. The original methods were these. Repertoire TCRs were matched against a reference library of SARS-CoV-2-specific TCRs generated with the MIRA antigen-specificity platform. Breadth meant the fraction of unique TCRs that were SARS-CoV-2-associated, whereas depth meant the fraction of total T cells that were SARS-CoV-2-associated. Each spike-specific TCR was assigned to its reactive spike region and to a CD4 or CD8 class using the MIRA data. Log10-transformed breadth and depth values were compared by one-way ANOVA with Sidak's multiple comparisons tests. TCRdb re-hosts the immuneACCESS table, in-frame sequences only. Its copies lack some clones; in the studies checked, an unresolved V gene accounts for under half of them, and the cause for the rest is not known. V and J calls plus clone size are reproduced from that table; the DNA served to infer D and trimming. This sample comprises 90,000 to 120,000 clones, about 94% of them detected only once. The top ten clones comprise approximately 2.2% of the sample.

Points on this clone: What antigen it recognizes has not been identified. Per-base quality was not reported, and no clone a single base away is much larger than it.

The sample's time point label, in plain terms: baseline before first vaccination. Vaccinee samples were obtained from the UK trials COV001 and COV002, which included a single-blind randomized controlled phase 2/3 trial of AZD1222 (ChAdOx1 nCoV-19) in healthy adults. Trial participant PBMC samples were collected at day 0 and day 28 after the second dose for TCRbeta chain sequencing. The rearrangement combines TRBV5-1 with TRBJ2-2; the D gene assignment is ambiguous. Source: peripheral blood, taken on day 0 of AZD1222 vaccination. The receptor comes from an adult in good health. The DNA sequence follows: TGCGCCAGCAGAAACACCGGGGAGCTGTTTTTT. Its translation is CASRNTGELFF. With the portions outside the CDR3 filled from the reference TRBV5-1 and TRBJ2-2 genes, the complete variable region becomes KAGVTQTPRYLIKTRGQQVTLSCSPISGHRSVSWYQQTPGQGLQFLFEYFSETQRNKGNFPGRFSGRQFSNSRSEMNVSTLELGDSALYLCASRNTGELFFGEGSRLTVL.